Following are 5 T cell receptor beta chains from one sample sequenced in a study of cytomegalovirus exposure and HLA in healthy donors. Data came from immunoSEQ multiplex PCR; TCRdb stores just in-frame clones and leaves some out. The profile shows about 130,000 clones, roughly 89% of them singletons. The specimen was PBMCs. The receptor source for this set is a woman under 30 in good health and CMV-seronegative.

The chain employs TRBV6-5 and TRBJ2-1; 10 bases align to TRBD2. The CDR3 is 13 residues long. The V gene's germline CDR1 is MNHEY and CDR2 SVGAGI. J lost 5 bases, V lost 10 bases, and 5 bases had no gene match. The CDR3 region is CATLAGGNNEQFF. The CDR3 bases are TGTGCCACGTTAGCGGGGGGAAACAATGAGCAGTTCTTC.

The table lists this clone with a few counts. The rearrangement links TRBV2 to TRBJ2-2; a possible D gene is TRBD2 (5 bases). Trimming stripped 8 bases from V and 0 bases from J, with 7 bases between. CDR1 and CDR2 from the germline V gene are SNHLY and FYNNEI. CDR3 length: 13 residues. The CDR3 DNA reads as TGTGCCAGCGCCGGGGCGAACACCGGGGAGCTGTTTTTT. Encoded protein: CASAGANTGELFF.

As regards this clone: The DNA is omitted, as the CDR3 cannot be located on it reliably, and the CDR3 follows TCRdb's listing. The rearrangement links TRBV27 to TRBJ2-2; TRBD2 is taken as the D call from the table, unchecked against the DNA. Germline V lookup: CDR1 MNHEY, CDR2 SMNVEV (reference sequence). The CDR3 is made up of 17 amino acids, end residues included. Here the CDR3 reads CASSFVFWRVSGGELFF.

This chain connects TRBV29-1 to TRBJ2-3; D perhaps matches TRBD1 (5 bases). The CDR3 spans 13 residues. Per the germline V gene, CDR1 is SQVTM and CDR2 is ANQGSEA. Between the trimmed V and J ends, which lost 4 bases and 2 bases, there was a span of 10 bases. As DNA, the CDR3 is TGCAGCGTTGTAGGCAGGGCCACAGATACGCAGTATTTT. It yields the protein CSVVGRATDTQYF.

This chain links TRBV9 with TRBJ2-1; the D is unclear. The CDR3 has 11 residues. V was pared by 3 bases and J by 7 bases, with 5 bases between. The germline CDR1 and CDR2 sequences are SGDLS and YYNGEE. Written as DNA, the CDR3 is TGTGCCAGCAGCGCCCGTAATGAGCAGTTCTTC. Residues: CASSARNEQFF.